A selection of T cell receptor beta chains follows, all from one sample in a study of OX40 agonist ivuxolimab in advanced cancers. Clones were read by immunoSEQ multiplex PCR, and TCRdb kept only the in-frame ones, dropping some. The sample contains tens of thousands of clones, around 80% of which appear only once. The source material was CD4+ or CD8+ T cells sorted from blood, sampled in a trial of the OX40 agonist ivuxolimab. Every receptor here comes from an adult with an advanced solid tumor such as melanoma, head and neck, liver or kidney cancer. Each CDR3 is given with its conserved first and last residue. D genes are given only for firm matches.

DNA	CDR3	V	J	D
TGTGCCAGCAGCTTAGAGGCGACCCACACCTACAATGAGCAGTTCTTC	CASSLEATHTYNEQFF	TRBV7-2	TRBJ2-1	NA
TGTGCCAGCAGCTTGGGGGTTGGACAGGGGGCGGCGAACACTGAAGCTTTCTTT	CASSLGVGQGAANTEAFF	TRBV5-8	TRBJ1-1	TRBD1
TGTGCCAGCACCAAGGACAGGGGAAGTCACGAGCAGTACTTC	CASTKDRGSHEQYF	TRBV7-2	TRBJ2-7	TRBD1
TGTGCCAGCAGCGTAGCGGGACGGTCGAATGAAAAACTGTTTTTT	CASSVAGRSNEKLFF	TRBV9	TRBJ1-4	NA
TGTGCCACCGGAGGGGTCGTCTATGGCTACACCTTC	CATGGVVYGYTF	TRBV6-1	TRBJ1-2	NA
TGTGCCAGCAGCCTACAGGGGCTTGATCAGCCCCAGCATTTT	CASSLQGLDQPQHF	TRBV6-1	TRBJ1-5	TRBD1
TGTGCCAGCAGGCTGACTAGCGGGTCCTACGAGCAGTACTTC	CASRLTSGSYEQYF	TRBV2	TRBJ2-7	TRBD2
TGCGCCAGCAGCCAACGAGCGGGAGGAGGTACAGATACGCAGTATTTT	CASSQRAGGGTDTQYF	TRBV4-3	TRBJ2-3	TRBD2
TGCGCCAGCAACGGGGCAGGGCCCTCCTACGAGCAGTACTTC	CASNGAGPSYEQYF	TRBV5-1	TRBJ2-7	NA
TGTGCCAGCAGTGGGTCAGGGGTTGGGACTGAAGCTTTCTTT	CASSGSGVGTEAFF	TRBV2	TRBJ1-1	NA
TGCGCCAGCAGCGCACCTCTAAAGGGGGAGGGCTACGAGCAGTACTTC	CASSAPLKGEGYEQYF	TRBV4-1	TRBJ2-7	NA